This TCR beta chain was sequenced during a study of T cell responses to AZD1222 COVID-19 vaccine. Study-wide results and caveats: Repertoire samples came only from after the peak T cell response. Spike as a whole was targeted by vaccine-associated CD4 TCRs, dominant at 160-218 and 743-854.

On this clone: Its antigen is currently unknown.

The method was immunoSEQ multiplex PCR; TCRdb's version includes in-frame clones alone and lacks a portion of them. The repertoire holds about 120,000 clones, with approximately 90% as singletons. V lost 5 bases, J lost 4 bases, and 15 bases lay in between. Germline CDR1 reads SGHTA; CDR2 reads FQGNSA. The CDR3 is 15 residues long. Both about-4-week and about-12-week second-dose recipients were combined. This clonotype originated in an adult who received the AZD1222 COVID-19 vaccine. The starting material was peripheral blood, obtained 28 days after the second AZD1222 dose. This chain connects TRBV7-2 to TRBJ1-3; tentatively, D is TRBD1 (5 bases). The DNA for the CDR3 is TGTGCCAGCAGCCCTAGGGTAGGGGTCGGAAACACCATATATTTT. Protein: CASSPRVGVGNTIYF.